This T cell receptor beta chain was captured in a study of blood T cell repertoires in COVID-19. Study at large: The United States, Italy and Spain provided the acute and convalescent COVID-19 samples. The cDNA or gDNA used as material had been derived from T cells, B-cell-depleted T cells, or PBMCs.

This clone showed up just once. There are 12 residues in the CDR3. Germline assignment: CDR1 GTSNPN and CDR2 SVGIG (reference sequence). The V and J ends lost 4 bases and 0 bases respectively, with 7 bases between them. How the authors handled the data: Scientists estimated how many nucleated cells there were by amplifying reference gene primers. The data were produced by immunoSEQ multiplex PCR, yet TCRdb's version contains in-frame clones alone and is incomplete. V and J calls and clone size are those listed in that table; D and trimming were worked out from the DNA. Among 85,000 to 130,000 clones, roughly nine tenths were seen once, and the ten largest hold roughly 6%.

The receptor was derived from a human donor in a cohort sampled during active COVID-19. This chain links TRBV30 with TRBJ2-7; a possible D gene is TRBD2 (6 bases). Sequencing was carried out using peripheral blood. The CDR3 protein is CAWTGGSYEQYF. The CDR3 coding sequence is TGTGCCTGGACCGGGGGCTCCTACGAGCAGTACTTC.